Listed below are T cell receptor beta chains from one sample, sequenced in a study of blood T cell repertoires in COVID-19. Generated by immunoSEQ multiplex PCR, the TCRdb table keeps only in-frame clones and is missing some. Among about 140,000 clones listed, roughly four fifths were seen once. The sample was PBMCs or T cells enriched from blood (not recorded which). The receptors originated from a woman under 30 who had been exposed to COVID-19. CDR3s include the opening cysteine and the closing phenylalanine or tryptophan. Fields, in order: CDR3 protein, CDR3 DNA, clone size, D gene, V gene, J gene. The D gene is left open where the match is weak. Clone size is shown for a subset of rows, as once, few, many or a class of expanded clone.

CDR3 protein: CASSQVRAAGVWEQYF; CDR3 DNA: TGCGCCAGCAGCCAAGTTCGAGCAGCGGGAGTCTGGGAGCAGTACTTC; clone size: NA; D gene: TRBD2; V gene: TRBV4-3; J gene: TRBJ2-7
CDR3 protein: CASSLIGGTEAFF; CDR3 DNA: TGCGCCAGCAGCTTGATTGGGGGGACTGAAGCTTTCTTT; clone size: many; D gene: NA; V gene: TRBV5-1; J gene: TRBJ1-1
CDR3 protein: CASSFMAGNNYGYTF; CDR3 DNA: TGCGCCAGCAGCTTTATGGCAGGGAATAACTATGGCTACACCTTC; clone size: NA; D gene: NA; V gene: TRBV5-1; J gene: TRBJ1-2
CDR3 protein: CASTRGGTAFF; CDR3 DNA: TGCGCCAGCACACGAGGAGGAACCGCTTTCTTT; clone size: NA; D gene: NA; V gene: TRBV5-1; J gene: TRBJ1-1
CDR3 protein: CASSQDTDGNTIYF; CDR3 DNA: TGTGCCAGCTCACAAGACACAGATGGAAACACCATATATTTT; clone size: NA; D gene: NA; V gene: TRBV18; J gene: TRBJ1-3
CDR3 protein: CASSFPIRFRGSYEQYF; CDR3 DNA: TGTGCCAGCAGTTTTCCGATCAGGTTTCGGGGCTCCTACGAGCAGTACTTC; clone size: NA; D gene: NA; V gene: TRBV28; J gene: TRBJ2-7
CDR3 protein: CASSVSGGSSYNEQFF; CDR3 DNA: TGTGCCAGCAGTGTATCTGGGGGGAGCTCCTACAATGAGCAGTTCTTC; clone size: NA; D gene: NA; V gene: TRBV6-4; J gene: TRBJ2-1
CDR3 protein: CASSPDRVNTEAFF; CDR3 DNA: TGTGCCAGCAGTCCAGACAGGGTGAACACTGAAGCTTTCTTT; clone size: once; D gene: TRBD1; V gene: TRBV2; J gene: TRBJ1-1
CDR3 protein: CASRMTGGNQPQHF; CDR3 DNA: TGTGCCAGCAGGATGACAGGGGGCAATCAGCCCCAGCATTTT; clone size: NA; D gene: TRBD1; V gene: TRBV6-5; J gene: TRBJ1-5
CDR3 protein: CASSLVALGRGNYEQYF; CDR3 DNA: TGTGCCAGCAGCTTGGTGGCTCTAGGTCGGGGAAACTACGAGCAGTACTTC; clone size: NA; D gene: NA; V gene: TRBV5-8; J gene: TRBJ2-7
CDR3 protein: CASSLAPAQTADEQYF; CDR3 DNA: TGTGCCAGCAGCTTAGCCCCAGCCCAGACTGCTGACGAGCAGTACTTC; clone size: NA; D gene: NA; V gene: TRBV7-2; J gene: TRBJ2-7
CDR3 protein: CASRAGDGGKLFF; CDR3 DNA: TGTGCCAGCAGAGCGGGGGACGGTGGGAAACTGTTTTTT; clone size: NA; D gene: NA; V gene: TRBV7-3; J gene: TRBJ1-4
CDR3 protein: CASREWGGLTGELFF; CDR3 DNA: TGTGCCAGCAGGGAGTGGGGGGGCCTCACCGGGGAGCTGTTTTTT; clone size: NA; D gene: NA; V gene: TRBV7-2; J gene: TRBJ2-2
CDR3 protein: CASSTASSGGTHEQFF; CDR3 DNA: TGTGCCAGCAGTACCGCCTCCAGCGGAGGGACCCATGAGCAGTTCTTC; clone size: NA; D gene: NA; V gene: TRBV28; J gene: TRBJ2-1
CDR3 protein: CASSLSSGTGGVFF; CDR3 DNA: TGTGCCAGCAGTTTATCGTCGGGGACAGGGGGAGTGTTTTTT; clone size: NA; D gene: TRBD1; V gene: TRBV27; J gene: TRBJ1-4